What follows describes a single TCR beta chain. Its specificity is not known. This entry is derived from a study of blood T cells in healthy people across ages. Whole-study findings and limits: Estimates drawn from one million T cells were deemed to understate diversity. Diversity of TCR beta correlated strongly with naive T cell percentage. Both naive CD4+ cell counts and diversity were greater in long-lived donors than in aged donors.

Roughly 10 milliliters of peripheral blood were drawn from each donor. Primers used in a second PCR of roughly 6 to 12 cycles were a sample-barcoded 5' primer and a J-beta primer mix. TCRdb reprocessed the 5' RACE reads with MiXCR, giving one entry per CDR3 protein. The sample holds 600,000 to 800,000 distinct CDR3 sequences, around 50% seen once. This TCR was sampled from a woman older than 75 in good health. Sequenced: blood.

The CDR3, as DNA: TGTGCCAGCAGTGGGGACGGGGAGCAGCCCCAGCATTTT. Translating gives CASSGDGEQPQHF. The chain couples TRBV2 to TRBJ1-5; D possibly corresponds to TRBD1 (5 bases). The CDR3 contains 13 residues. Germline values: CDR1 SNHLY, CDR2 FYNNEI. V lost 4 bases and J 7 bases, leaving 11 bases between the germline ends.